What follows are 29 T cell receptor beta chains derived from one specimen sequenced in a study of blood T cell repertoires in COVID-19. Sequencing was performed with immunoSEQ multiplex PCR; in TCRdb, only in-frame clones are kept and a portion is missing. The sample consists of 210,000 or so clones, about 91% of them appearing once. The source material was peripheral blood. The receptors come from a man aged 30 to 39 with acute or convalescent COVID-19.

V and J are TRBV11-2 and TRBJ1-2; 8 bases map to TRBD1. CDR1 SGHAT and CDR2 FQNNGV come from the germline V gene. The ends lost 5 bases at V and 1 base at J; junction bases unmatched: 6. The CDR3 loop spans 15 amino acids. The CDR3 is CASSLDRGDNYGYTF. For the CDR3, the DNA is TGTGCCAGCAGCCTCGACAGGGGTGATAACTATGGCTACACCTTC.

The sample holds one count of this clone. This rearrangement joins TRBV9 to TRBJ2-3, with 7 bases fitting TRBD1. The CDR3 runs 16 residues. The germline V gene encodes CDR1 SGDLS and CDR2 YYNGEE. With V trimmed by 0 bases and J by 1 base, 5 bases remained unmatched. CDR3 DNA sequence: TGTGCCAGCAGCGTAGGACAGGGCGGTGGCACAGATACGCAGTATTTT. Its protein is CASSVGQGGGTDTQYF.

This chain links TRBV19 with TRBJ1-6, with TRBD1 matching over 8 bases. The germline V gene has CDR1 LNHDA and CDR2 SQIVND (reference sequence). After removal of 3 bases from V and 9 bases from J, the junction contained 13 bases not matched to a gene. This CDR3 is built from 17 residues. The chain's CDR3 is CASSIRQGAAIVSPLHF. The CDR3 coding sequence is TGTGCCAGTAGTATTCGGCAGGGGGCGGCTATAGTTTCACCCCTCCACTTT. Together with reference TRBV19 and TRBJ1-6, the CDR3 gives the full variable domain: DGGITQSPKYLFRKEGQNVTLSCEQNLNHDAMYWYRQDPGQGLRLIYYSQIVNDFQKGDIAEGYSVSREKKESFPLTVTSAQKNPTAFYLCASSIRQGAAIVSPLHFGNGTRLTVT.

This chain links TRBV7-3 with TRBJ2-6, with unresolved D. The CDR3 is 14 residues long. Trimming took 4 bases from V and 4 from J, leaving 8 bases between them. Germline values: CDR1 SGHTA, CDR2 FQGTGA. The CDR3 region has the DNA TGTGCCAGCAGCTCTGGGCCAGGGGCCAACGTCCTGACTTTC. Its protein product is CASSSGPGANVLTF.

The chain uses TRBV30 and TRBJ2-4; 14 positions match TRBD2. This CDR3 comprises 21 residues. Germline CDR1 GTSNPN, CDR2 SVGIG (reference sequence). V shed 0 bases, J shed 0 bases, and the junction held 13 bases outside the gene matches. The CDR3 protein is CAWSVRTSTSGRVLAKNIQYF. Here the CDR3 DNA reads TGTGCCTGGAGTGTCAGGACTTCGACTAGCGGGAGGGTGCTAGCCAAAAACATTCAGTACTTC.

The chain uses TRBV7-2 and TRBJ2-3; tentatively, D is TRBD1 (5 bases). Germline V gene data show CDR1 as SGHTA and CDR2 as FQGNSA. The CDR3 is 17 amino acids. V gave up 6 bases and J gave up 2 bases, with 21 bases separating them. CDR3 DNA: TGTGCCAGCAGACGCAGGCCCCCGGTCAGGGTCACAGATACGCAGTATTTT. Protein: CASRRRPPVRVTDTQYF. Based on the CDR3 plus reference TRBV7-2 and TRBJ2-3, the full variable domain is GAGVSQSPSNKVTEKGKDVELRCDPISGHTALYWYRQSLGQGLEFLIYFQGNSAPDKSGLPSDRFSAERTGGSVSTLTIQRTQQEDSAVYLCASRRRPPVRVTDTQYFGPGTRLTVL.

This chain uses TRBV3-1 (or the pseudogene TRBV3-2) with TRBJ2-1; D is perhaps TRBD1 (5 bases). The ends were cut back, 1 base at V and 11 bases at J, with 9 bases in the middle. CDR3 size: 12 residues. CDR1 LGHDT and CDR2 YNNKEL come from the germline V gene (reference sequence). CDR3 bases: TGTGCCAGCAGCCAAGCTGACAGAAAGCAGTTCTTC. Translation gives CASSQADRKQFF.

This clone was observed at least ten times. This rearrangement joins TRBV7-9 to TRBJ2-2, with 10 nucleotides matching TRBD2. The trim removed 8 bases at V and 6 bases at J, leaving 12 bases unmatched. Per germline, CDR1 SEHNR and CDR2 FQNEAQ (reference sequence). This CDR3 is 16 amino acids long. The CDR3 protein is CASPRGERGGPGELFF. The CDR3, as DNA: TGTGCCAGCCCCCGCGGCGAGCGGGGGGGCCCCGGGGAGCTGTTTTTT.

CDR3 sequence: CASSLGSRGVETQYF. The CDR3 DNA is TGTGCCAGCAGCTTAGGTTCCAGGGGGGTGGAGACCCAGTACTTC. The chain recombines TRBV11-2 with TRBJ2-5; weak D call: TRBD1 (7 bases). The CDR3 extends over 15 amino acids. The V and J ends lost 1 base and 5 bases respectively, with 14 bases between them. CDR1 is SGHAT, CDR2 FQNNGV, per germline.

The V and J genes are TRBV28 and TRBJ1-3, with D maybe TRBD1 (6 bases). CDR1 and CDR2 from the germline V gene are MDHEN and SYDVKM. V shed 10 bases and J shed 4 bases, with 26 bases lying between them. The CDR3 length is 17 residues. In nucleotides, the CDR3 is TGTGCCACCAAAACCATCCGACAGGAGGTATTAGGAAACACCATATATTTT. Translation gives CATKTIRQEVLGNTIYF.

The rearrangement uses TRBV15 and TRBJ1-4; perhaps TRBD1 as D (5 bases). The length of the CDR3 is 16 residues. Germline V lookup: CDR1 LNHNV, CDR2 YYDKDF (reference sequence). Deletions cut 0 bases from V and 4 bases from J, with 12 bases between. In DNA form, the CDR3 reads TGTGCCACCAGCAGAGATTTGGAGGGGTATAATGAAAAACTGTTTTTT. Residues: CATSRDLEGYNEKLFF.

The CDR3 loop reads CASSRPEGSTEAFF. CDR3 sequence (DNA): TGTGCCAGCAGCCGCCCAGAAGGGAGCACTGAAGCTTTCTTT. J is TRBJ1-1 and V is TRBV11-2; no firm D call. V lost 5 bases and J lost 4, with 14 bases in between. Looked up from germline, CDR1 is SGHAT and CDR2 is FQNNGV. This CDR3 has 14 residues.

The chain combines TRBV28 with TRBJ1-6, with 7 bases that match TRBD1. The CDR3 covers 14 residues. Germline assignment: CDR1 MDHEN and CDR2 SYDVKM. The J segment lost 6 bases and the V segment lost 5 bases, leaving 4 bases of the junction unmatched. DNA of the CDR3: TGTGCCAGCAGTAGGACAGGTTTTAATTCACCCCTCCACTTT. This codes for CASSRTGFNSPLHF.

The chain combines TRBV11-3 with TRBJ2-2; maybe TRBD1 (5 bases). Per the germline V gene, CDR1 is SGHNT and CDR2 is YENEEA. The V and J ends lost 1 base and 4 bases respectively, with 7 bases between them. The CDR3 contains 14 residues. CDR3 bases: TGTGCCAGCAGCTTAGGGGGCGTCACCGGGGAGCTGTTTTTT. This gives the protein CASSLGGVTGELFF.

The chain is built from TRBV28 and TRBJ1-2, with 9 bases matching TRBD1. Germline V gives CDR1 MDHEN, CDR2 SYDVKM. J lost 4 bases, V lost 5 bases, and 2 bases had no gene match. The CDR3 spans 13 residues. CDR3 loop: CASSEGQGYGYTF. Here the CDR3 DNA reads TGTGCCAGCAGTGAGGGACAGGGCTATGGCTACACCTTC.

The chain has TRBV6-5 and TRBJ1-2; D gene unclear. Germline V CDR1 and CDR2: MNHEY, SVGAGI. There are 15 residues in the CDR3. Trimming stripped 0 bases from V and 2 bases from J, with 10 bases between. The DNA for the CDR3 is TGTGCCAGCAGTTACTCCCGCAGGATCAACTATGGCTACACCTTC. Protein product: CASSYSRRINYGYTF.

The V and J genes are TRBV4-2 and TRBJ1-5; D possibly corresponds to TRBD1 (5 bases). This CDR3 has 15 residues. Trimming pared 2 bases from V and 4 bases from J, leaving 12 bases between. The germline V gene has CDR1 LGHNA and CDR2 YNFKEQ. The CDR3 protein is CASSQTGGLNQPQHF. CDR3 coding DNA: TGTGCCAGCAGCCAAACCGGGGGGTTAAATCAGCCCCAGCATTTT.

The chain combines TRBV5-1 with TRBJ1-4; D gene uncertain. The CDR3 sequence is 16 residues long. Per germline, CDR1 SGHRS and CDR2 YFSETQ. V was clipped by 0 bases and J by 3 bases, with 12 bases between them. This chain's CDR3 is CASSLARATPNEKLFF. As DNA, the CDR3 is TGCGCCAGCAGCTTGGCCCGAGCAACCCCTAATGAAAAACTGTTTTTT.

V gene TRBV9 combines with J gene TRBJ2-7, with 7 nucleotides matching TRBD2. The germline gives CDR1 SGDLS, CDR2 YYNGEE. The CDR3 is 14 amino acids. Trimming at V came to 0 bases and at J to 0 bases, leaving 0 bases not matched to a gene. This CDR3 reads CASSVASGSYEQYF. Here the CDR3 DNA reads TGTGCCAGCAGCGTAGCTAGCGGCTCCTACGAGCAGTACTTC.

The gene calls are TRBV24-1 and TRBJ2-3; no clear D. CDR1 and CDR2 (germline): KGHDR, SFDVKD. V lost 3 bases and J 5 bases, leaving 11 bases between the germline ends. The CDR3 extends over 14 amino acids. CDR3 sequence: CATSDPGGIDTQYF. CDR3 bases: TGTGCCACCAGTGATCCGGGTGGCATAGATACGCAGTATTTT.

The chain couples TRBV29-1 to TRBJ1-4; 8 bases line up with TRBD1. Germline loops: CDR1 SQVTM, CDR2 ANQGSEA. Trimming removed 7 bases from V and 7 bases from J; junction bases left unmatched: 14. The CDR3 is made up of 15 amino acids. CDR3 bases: TGCAGCGGGACAACAGGCAGGGGGCAGGGTGAAAAACTGTTTTTT. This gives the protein CSGTTGRGQGEKLFF.

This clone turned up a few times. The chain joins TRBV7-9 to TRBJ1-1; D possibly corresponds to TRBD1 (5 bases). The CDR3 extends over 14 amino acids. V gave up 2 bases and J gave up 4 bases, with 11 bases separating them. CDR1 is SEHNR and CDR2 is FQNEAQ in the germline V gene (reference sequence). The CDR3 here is CASSLLQGATEAFF. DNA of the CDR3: TGTGCCAGCAGCTTATTGCAGGGTGCCACTGAAGCTTTCTTT.

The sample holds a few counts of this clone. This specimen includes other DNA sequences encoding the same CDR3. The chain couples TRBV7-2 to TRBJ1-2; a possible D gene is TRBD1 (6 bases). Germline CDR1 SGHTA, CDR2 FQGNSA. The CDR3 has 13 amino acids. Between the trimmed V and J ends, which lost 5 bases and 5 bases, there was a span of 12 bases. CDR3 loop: CASSLGQYYGYTF. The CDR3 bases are TGTGCCAGCAGCCTTGGACAGTATTATGGCTACACCTTC. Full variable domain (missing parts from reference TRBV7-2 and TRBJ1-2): GAGVSQSPSNKVTEKGKDVELRCDPISGHTALYWYRQSLGQGLEFLIYFQGNSAPDKSGLPSDRFSAERTGGSVSTLTIQRTQQEDSAVYLCASSLGQYYGYTFGSGTRLTVV.

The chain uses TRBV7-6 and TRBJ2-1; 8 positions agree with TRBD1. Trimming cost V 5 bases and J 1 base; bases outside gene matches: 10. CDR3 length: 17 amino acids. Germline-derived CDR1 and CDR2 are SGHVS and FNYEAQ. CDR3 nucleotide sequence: TGTGCCAGCAGCCTACCCGAGGGACAGGTTTCCTACAATGAGCAGTTCTTC. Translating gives CASSLPEGQVSYNEQFF.

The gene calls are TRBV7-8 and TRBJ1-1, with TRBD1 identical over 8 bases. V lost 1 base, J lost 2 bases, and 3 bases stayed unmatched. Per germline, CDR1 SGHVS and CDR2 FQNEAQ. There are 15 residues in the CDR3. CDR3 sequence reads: CASSLGGTGNTEAFF. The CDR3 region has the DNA TGTGCCAGCAGCTTAGGGGGGACAGGCAACACTGAAGCTTTCTTT.

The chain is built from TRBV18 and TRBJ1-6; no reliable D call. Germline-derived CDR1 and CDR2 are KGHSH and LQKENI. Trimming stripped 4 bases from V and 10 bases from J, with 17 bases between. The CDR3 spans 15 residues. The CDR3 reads CASSRAGLEGSPLHF. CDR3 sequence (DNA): TGTGCCAGCTCACGAGCGGGGTTGGAAGGATCACCCCTCCACTTT.

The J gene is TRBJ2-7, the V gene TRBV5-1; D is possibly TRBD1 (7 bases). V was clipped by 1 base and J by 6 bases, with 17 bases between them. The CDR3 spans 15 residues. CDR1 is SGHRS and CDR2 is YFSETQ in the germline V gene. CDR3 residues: CASSLTAGGIVEQYF. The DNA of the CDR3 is TGCGCCAGCAGCTTGACGGCAGGGGGGATCGTCGAGCAGTACTTC.

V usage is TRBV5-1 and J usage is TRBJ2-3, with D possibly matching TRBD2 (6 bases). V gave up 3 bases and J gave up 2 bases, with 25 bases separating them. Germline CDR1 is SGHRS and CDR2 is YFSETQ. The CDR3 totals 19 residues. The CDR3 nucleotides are TGCGCCAGCAGCTCCTTAGCGGCGATTAACCCACTCATCACAGATACGCAGTATTTT. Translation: CASSSLAAINPLITDTQYF.

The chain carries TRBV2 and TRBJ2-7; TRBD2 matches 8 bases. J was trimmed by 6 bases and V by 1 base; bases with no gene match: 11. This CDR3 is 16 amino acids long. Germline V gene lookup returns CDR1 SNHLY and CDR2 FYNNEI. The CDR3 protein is CASSEGLGLDPVEQYF. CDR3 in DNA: TGTGCCAGCAGTGAAGGTTTGGGACTAGACCCCGTCGAGCAGTACTTC.